Below, 11 T cell receptor beta chains from the same sample are listed, as sequenced in a study of OX40 agonist ivuxolimab in advanced cancers. Receptor amplification or capture employed the immunoSEQ multiplex PCR assay. Entries here come from immuneACCESS through TCRdb and include only in-frame sequences with V and J called. Some clones fail to appear in such tables; in the studies checked, an unresolved V gene covers under half of the shortfall, and the cause of the remainder is unknown. The sample includes over 70,000 clones, with about 90% observed a single time. The ten largest account for about 7% of the sample. The sample here was CD4+ or CD8+ T cells sorted from blood, taken in a trial of the OX40 agonist ivuxolimab. Receptors originate from an adult with an advanced solid tumor such as melanoma, head and neck, liver or kidney cancer.

The genes are TRBV4-1 and TRBJ2-3; D perhaps matches TRBD1 (5 bases). Germline lookup yields CDR1 MGHRA and CDR2 YSYEKL. The CDR3 sequence is 16 residues long. V dropped 4 bases and J dropped 2 bases, with 16 bases sitting between them. CDR3 in DNA: TGCGCCAGCAGCCTGCTGGGGATAGGGGTCACAGATACGCAGTATTTT. It encodes CASSLLGIGVTDTQYF.

The gene calls are TRBV27 and TRBJ2-7; either TRBD1 or TRBD2 may fit D (6 bases each). The CDR3 runs 14 residues. Trimming pared 3 bases from V and 4 bases from J, leaving 13 bases between. The germline V gene has CDR1 MNHEY and CDR2 SMNVEV (reference sequence). CDR3 protein: CASSFRGPGYEQYF. CDR3 nucleotide sequence: TGTGCCAGCAGTTTTCGGGGGCCAGGGTACGAGCAGTACTTC.

This sequence joins TRBV2 and TRBJ2-7; 8 bases line up with TRBD2. The CDR3 spans 14 residues. V was clipped by 6 bases and J by 2 bases; unmatched bases: 6. CDR1 and CDR2 (germline): SNHLY, FYNNEI. CDR3 sequence (DNA): TGTGCCAGCAGCCACGGGGGGGAAGCCTACGAGCAGTACTTC. It translates to CASSHGGEAYEQYF. Variable domain in full (rest from reference TRBV2 and TRBJ2-7): EPEVTQTPSHQVTQMGQEVILRCVPISNHLYFYWYRQILGQKVEFLVSFYNNEISEKSEIFDDQFSVERPDGSNFTLKIRSTKLEDSAMYFCASSHGGEAYEQYFGPGTRLTVT.

The chain combines TRBV6-6 with TRBJ1-5; D uncertain. Trimming shortened V by 2 bases and J by 2 bases, and 10 bases separated the two germline ends. CDR3 length equals 15 residues. Germline V gene lookup returns CDR1 MNHNY and CDR2 SVGAGI (reference sequence). The CDR3, as DNA: TGTGCCAGCAGTTACGTGGGAGATGGCAATCAGCCCCAGCATTTT. Its translation: CASSYVGDGNQPQHF.

DNA for the CDR3: TGTGCCAGCAGTGACTCGGGCCGTTTGGCTGAAGCTTTCTTT. Its protein product is CASSDSGRLAEAFF. This chain uses TRBV6-4 with TRBJ1-1; D gene unclear. Germline V gene sequence: CDR1 MRHNA, CDR2 SNTAGT. Trimming took 0 bases from V and 6 from J, leaving 11 bases between them. The CDR3 runs to 14 residues.

The V call is TRBV7-2, the J call TRBJ1-1; D gene ambiguous. This CDR3 has 9 amino acids. CDR1 and CDR2 from the germline V gene are SGHTA and FQGNSA. The V end lost 8 bases, the J end lost 5 bases, and 3 bases lay between the germline ends. CDR3 in DNA: TGTGCCAGCGGTACTGAAGCTTTCTTT. It translates to CASGTEAFF.

The chain has TRBV14 and TRBJ2-7; 11 nucleotides line up with TRBD2. The V segment lost 4 bases and the J segment 3 bases; nucleotides outside the gene matches: 8. Germline V gives CDR1 SGHDN, CDR2 FVKESK. The CDR3 is 16 amino acids. This chain's CDR3 is CASSPQPGLADYEQYF. The CDR3 nucleotides are TGTGCCAGCAGCCCACAGCCGGGACTAGCGGACTACGAGCAGTACTTC. Supplemented by reference TRBV14 and TRBJ2-7, the full variable domain reads EAGVTQFPSHSVIEKGQTVTLRCDPISGHDNLYWYRRVMGKEIKFLLHFVKESKQDESGMPNNRFLAERTGGTYSTLKVQPAELEDSGVYFCASSPQPGLADYEQYFGPGTRLTVT.

The rearrangement links TRBV6-5 to TRBJ2-1; the D is unclear. V was shortened by 6 bases and J by 4 bases, with 16 bases between the two germline ends. In germline, CDR1 is MNHEY, CDR2 SVGAGI. The CDR3 runs to 15 residues. CDR3 loop: CASSPGPLNYNEQFF. The CDR3 region has the DNA TGTGCCAGCAGCCCTGGTCCTTTAAATTACAATGAGCAGTTCTTC.

V gene TRBV6-6 combines with J gene TRBJ1-1; 8 bases match TRBD1. CDR3 length equals 14 residues. The V segment lost 6 bases and the J segment 1 base; nucleotides outside the gene matches: 4. Germline lookup yields CDR1 MNHNY and CDR2 SVGAGI (reference sequence). CDR3 sequence: CASRPGQENTEAFF. In nucleotides, the CDR3 is TGTGCCAGCAGGCCGGGACAGGAGAACACTGAAGCTTTCTTT.

This clone was seen only once. The gene calls are TRBV10-1 and TRBJ2-5; 10 bases align to TRBD2. J was trimmed by 4 bases and V by 2 bases; bases with no gene match: 4. This CDR3 has 15 amino acids. Germline CDR1 and CDR2: WNHNN and SYGVQD (reference sequence). This CDR3 reads CASSETASGRETQYF. For the CDR3, the DNA is TGCGCCAGCAGTGAGACCGCTAGCGGGAGAGAGACCCAGTACTTC.

The V gene is TRBV5-1, the J gene TRBJ2-5; D gene uncertain. The germline V and J ends were trimmed by 0 bases and 3 bases, with 9 bases remaining between them. The germline V gene encodes CDR1 SGHRS and CDR2 YFSETQ. The CDR3 has 14 residues. The DNA for the CDR3 is TGCGCCAGCAGCTTGGCGTCAGGAAAAGAGACCCAGTACTTC. This translates into CASSLASGKETQYF.